The present entry profiles one T cell receptor (beta chain) with its context. MiXCR, applied by TCRdb to the 5' RACE reads, yields one record per CDR3 protein. The table records approximately 890,000 distinct CDR3 sequences, 9% to 15% of them present only once. This sample was taken from a study of identical twins. No donor was unhealthy or non-Caucasian. This sample also belongs to another study, concerning yellow fever vaccine responses in identical twins. That report adds: Vaccine-induced T cell responses in twins were reportedly observed to appear partly convergent, partly personalized.

This receptor was identified in a young woman in good health. The sequencing input was PBMCs.

CDR3 DNA: TGCGCCAGCAGCCAAGAAGAGCGGGAGAACACCGGGGAGCTGTTTTTT. It is translated as CASSQEERENTGELFF. The gene calls are TRBV4-1 and TRBJ2-2; 7 positions match TRBD2. Germline V CDR1 and CDR2: MGHRA, YSYEKL. V dropped 0 bases and J dropped 1; count of bases not matched to a gene: 2. This CDR3 is built from 16 residues.